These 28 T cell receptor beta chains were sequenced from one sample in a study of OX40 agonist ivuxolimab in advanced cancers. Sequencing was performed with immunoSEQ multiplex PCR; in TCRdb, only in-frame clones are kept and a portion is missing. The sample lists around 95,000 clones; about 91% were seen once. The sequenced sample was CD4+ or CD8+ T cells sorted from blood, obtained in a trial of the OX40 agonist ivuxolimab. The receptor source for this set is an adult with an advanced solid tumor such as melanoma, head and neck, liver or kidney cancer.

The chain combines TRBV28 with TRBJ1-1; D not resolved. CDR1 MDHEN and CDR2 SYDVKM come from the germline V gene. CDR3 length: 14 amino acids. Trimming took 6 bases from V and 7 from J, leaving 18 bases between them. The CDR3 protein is CASSSTPWASEAFF. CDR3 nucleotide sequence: TGTGCCAGCAGCTCCACCCCCTGGGCCAGTGAAGCTTTCTTT.

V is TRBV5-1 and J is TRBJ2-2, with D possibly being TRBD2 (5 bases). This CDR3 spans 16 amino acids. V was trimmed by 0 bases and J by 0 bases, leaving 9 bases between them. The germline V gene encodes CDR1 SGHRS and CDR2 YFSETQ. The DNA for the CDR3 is TGCGCCAGCAGCTTGGGAGCGGAGACGAACACCGGGGAGCTGTTTTTT. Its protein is CASSLGAETNTGELFF. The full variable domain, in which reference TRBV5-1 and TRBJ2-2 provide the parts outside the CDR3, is KAGVTQTPRYLIKTRGQQVTLSCSPISGHRSVSWYQQTPGQGLQFLFEYFSETQRNKGNFPGRFSGRQFSNSRSEMNVSTLELGDSALYLCASSLGAETNTGELFFGEGSRLTVL.

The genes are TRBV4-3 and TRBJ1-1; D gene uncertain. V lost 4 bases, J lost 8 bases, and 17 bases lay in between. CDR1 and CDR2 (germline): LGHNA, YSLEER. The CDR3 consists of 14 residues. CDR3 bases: TGCGCCAGCAGCCGCAAGATTAAAGGAATAGAAGCTTTCTTT. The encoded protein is CASSRKIKGIEAFF.

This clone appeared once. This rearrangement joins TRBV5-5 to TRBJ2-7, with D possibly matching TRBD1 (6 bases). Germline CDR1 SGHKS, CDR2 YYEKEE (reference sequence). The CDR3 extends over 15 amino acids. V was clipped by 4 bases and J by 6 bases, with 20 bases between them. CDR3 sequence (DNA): TGTGCCAGCAGCCCCGTTTCGAGGACAGCAGTCGAGCAGTACTTC. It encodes CASSPVSRTAVEQYF.

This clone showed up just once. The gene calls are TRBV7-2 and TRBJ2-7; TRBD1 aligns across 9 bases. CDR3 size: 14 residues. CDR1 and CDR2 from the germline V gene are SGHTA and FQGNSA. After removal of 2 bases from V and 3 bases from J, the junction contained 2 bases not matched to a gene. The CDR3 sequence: CASSLSGQGYEQYF. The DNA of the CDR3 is TGTGCCAGCAGCTTATCGGGACAGGGCTACGAGCAGTACTTC.

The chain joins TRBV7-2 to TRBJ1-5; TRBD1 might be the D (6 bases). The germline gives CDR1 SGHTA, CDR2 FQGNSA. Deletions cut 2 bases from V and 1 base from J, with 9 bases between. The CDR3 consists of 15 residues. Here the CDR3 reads CASSLMGGSNQPQHF. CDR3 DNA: TGTGCCAGCAGCTTAATGGGGGGCAGCAATCAGCCCCAGCATTTT.

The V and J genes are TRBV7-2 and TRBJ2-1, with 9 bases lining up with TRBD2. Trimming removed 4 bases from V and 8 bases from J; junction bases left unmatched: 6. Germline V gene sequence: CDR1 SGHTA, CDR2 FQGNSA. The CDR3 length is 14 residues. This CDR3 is CASSYGLASDEQFF. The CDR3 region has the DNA TGTGCCAGCAGCTATGGACTAGCGTCTGATGAGCAGTTCTTC.

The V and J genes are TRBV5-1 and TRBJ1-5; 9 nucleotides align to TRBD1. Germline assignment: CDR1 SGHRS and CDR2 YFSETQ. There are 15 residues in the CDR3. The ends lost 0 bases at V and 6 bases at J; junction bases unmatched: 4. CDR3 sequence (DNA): TGCGCCAGCAGCTTGGACAGGGGGCCGAGTCAGCCCCAGCATTTT. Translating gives CASSLDRGPSQPQHF. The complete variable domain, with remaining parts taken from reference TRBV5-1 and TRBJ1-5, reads KAGVTQTPRYLIKTRGQQVTLSCSPISGHRSVSWYQQTPGQGLQFLFEYFSETQRNKGNFPGRFSGRQFSNSRSEMNVSTLELGDSALYLCASSLDRGPSQPQHFGDGTRLSIL.

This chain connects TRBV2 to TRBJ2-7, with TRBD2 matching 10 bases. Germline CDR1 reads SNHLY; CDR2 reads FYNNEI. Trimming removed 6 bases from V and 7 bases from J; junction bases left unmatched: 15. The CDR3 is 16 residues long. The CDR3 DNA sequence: TGTGCCAGCAGGCCGGGGGTAGCGGGAGGTCCAGGGGAGCAGTACTTC. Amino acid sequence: CASRPGVAGGPGEQYF.

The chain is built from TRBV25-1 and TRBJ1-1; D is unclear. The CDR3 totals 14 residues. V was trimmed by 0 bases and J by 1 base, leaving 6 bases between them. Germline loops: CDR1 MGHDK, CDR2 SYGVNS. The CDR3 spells CASSEYGKNTEAFF. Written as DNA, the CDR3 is TGTGCCAGCAGTGAATACGGCAAGAACACTGAAGCTTTCTTT. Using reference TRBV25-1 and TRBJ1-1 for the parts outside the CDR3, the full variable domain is EADIYQTPRYLVIGTGKKITLECSQTMGHDKMYWYQQDPGMELHLIHYSYGVNSTEKGDLSSESTVSRIRTEHFPLTLESARPSHTSQYLCASSEYGKNTEAFFGQGTRLTVV.

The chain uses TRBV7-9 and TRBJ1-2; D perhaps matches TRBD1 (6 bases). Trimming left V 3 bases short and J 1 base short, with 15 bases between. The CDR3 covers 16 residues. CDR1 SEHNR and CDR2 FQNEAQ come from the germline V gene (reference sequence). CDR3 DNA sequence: TGTGCCAGCAGCTTCCCAGGGGACTACAATAACTATGGCTACACCTTC. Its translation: CASSFPGDYNNYGYTF.

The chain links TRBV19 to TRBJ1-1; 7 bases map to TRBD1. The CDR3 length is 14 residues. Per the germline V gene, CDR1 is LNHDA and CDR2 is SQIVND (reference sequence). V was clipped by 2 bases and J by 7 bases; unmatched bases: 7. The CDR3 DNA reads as TGTGCCAGTAGTATATGGGGACAGAGGGTTGAAGCTTTCTTT. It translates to CASSIWGQRVEAFF.

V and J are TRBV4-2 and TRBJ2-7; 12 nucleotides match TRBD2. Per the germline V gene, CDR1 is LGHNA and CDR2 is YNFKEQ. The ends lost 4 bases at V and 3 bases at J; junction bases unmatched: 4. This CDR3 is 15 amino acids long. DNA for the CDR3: TGTGCCAGCAGCCCCCGGACTAGCGGGAACTACGAGCAGTACTTC. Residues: CASSPRTSGNYEQYF.

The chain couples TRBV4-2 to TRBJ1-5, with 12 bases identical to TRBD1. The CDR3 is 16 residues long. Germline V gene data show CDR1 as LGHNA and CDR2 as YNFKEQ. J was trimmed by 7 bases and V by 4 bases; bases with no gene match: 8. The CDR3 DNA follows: TGTGCCAGCAGCCTTTCCGGGACAGGGGGCTTGCAGCCCCAGCATTTT. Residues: CASSLSGTGGLQPQHF.

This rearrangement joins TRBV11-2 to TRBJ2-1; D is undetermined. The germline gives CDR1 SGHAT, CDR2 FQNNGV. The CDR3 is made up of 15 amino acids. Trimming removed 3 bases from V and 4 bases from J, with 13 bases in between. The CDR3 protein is CASSLVAGPYNEQFF. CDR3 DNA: TGTGCCAGCAGCTTGGTAGCCGGACCATACAATGAGCAGTTCTTC. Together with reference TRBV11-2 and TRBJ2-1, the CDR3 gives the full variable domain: EAGVAQSPRYKIIEKRQSVAFWCNPISGHATLYWYQQILGQGPKLLIQFQNNGVVDDSQLPKDRFSAERLKGVDSTLKIQPAKLEDSAVYLCASSLVAGPYNEQFFGPGTRLTVL.

For the CDR3, the DNA is TGTGCCAGCTCGTCCAGCGCCGGGACAGGGTACACCGGGGAGCTGTTTTTT. This translates into CASSSSAGTGYTGELFF. The chain recombines TRBV18 with TRBJ2-2; TRBD1 matches 9 bases. The ends lost 6 bases at V and 3 bases at J; junction bases unmatched: 11. CDR1 and CDR2 from the germline V gene are KGHSH and LQKENI. The CDR3 spans 17 residues.

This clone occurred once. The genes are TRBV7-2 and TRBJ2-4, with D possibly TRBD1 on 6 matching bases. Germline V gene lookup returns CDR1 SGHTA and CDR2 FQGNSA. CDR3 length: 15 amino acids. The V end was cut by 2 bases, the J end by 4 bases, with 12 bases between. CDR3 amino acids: CASSLLGQFKNIQYF. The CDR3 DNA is TGTGCCAGCAGCTTACTCGGACAGTTTAAAAACATTCAGTACTTC. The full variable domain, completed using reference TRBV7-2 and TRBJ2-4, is GAGVSQSPSNKVTEKGKDVELRCDPISGHTALYWYRQSLGQGLEFLIYFQGNSAPDKSGLPSDRFSAERTGGSVSTLTIQRTQQEDSAVYLCASSLLGQFKNIQYFGAGTRLSVL.

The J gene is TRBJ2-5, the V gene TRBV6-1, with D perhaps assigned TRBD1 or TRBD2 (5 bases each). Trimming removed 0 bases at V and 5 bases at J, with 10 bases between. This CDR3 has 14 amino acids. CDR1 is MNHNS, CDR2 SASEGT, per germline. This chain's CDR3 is CASSEARGRETQYF. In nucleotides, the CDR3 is TGTGCCAGCAGTGAAGCGAGGGGTCGGGAGACCCAGTACTTC.

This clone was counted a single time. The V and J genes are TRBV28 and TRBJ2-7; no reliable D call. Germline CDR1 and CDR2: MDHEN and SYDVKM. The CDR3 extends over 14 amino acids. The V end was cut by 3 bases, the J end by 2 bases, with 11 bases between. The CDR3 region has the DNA TGTGCCAGCAGTTTTCCCCCCCGGGCCTACGAGCAGTACTTC. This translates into CASSFPPRAYEQYF. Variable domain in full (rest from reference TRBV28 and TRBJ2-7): DVKVTQSSRYLVKRTGEKVFLECVQDMDHENMFWYRQDPGLGLRLIYFSYDVKMKEKGDIPEGYSVSREKKERFSLILESASTNQTSMYLCASSFPPRAYEQYFGPGTRLTVT.

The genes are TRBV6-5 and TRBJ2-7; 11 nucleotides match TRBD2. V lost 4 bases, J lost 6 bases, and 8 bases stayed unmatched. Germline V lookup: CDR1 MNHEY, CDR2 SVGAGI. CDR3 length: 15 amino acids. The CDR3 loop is CASSFSRLAGREQYF. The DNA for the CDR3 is TGTGCCAGCAGTTTTTCGCGACTAGCGGGGCGCGAGCAGTACTTC.

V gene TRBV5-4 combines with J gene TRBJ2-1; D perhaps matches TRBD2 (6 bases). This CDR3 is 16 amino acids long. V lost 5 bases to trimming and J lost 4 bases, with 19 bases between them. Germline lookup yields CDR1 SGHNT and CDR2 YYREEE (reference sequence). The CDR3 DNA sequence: TGTGCCAGCAGGGCGTGGGGGGACGCTTGGTACAATGAGCAGTTCTTC. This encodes CASRAWGDAWYNEQFF.

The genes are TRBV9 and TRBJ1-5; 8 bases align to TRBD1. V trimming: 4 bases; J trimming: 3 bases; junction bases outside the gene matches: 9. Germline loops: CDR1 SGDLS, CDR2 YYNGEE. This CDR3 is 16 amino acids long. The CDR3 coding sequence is TGTGCCAGCAGCCCAAGTGGGGGACAGGACAATCAGCCCCAGCATTTT. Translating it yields CASSPSGGQDNQPQHF.

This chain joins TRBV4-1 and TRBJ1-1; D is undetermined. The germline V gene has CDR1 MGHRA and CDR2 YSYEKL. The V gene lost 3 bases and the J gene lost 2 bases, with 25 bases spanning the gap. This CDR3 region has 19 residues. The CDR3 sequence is CASSHDAAGRFKGNTEAFF. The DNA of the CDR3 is TGCGCCAGCAGCCATGACGCTGCTGGGAGATTTAAAGGCAACACTGAAGCTTTCTTT.

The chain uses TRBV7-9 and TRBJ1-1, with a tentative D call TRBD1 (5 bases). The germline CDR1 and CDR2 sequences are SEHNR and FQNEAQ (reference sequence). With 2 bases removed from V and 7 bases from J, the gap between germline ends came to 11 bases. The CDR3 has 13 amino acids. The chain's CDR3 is CASSLRGAVEAFF. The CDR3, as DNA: TGTGCCAGCAGCTTAAGGGGCGCGGTTGAAGCTTTCTTT.

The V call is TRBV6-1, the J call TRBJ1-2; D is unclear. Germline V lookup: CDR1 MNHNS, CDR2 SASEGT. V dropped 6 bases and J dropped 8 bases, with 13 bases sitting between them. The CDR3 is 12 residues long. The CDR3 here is CASSSAGSGYTF. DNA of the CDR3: TGTGCCAGCAGCTCGGCAGGCAGCGGCTACACCTTC.

The CDR3 region is CASSTTIGRKNTEAFF. As DNA, the CDR3 is TGTGCCAGTAGTACTACTATCGGACGGAAGAACACTGAAGCTTTCTTT. The gene calls are TRBV19 and TRBJ1-1, with D unclear. The CDR3 contains 16 residues. V gave up 4 bases and J gave up 1 base, with 16 bases separating them. Germline-derived CDR1 and CDR2 are LNHDA and SQIVND (reference sequence). Filled out from reference TRBV19 and TRBJ1-1, the complete variable domain reads DGGITQSPKYLFRKEGQNVTLSCEQNLNHDAMYWYRQDPGQGLRLIYYSQIVNDFQKGDIAEGYSVSREKKESFPLTVTSAQKNPTAFYLCASSTTIGRKNTEAFFGQGTRLTVV.

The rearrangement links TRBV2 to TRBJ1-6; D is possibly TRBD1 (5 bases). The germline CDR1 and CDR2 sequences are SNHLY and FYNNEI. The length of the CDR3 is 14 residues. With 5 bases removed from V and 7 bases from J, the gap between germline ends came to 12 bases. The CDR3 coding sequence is TGTGCCAGCAGTCGAACAGGAGTGAATTCACCCCTCCACTTT. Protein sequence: CASSRTGVNSPLHF.

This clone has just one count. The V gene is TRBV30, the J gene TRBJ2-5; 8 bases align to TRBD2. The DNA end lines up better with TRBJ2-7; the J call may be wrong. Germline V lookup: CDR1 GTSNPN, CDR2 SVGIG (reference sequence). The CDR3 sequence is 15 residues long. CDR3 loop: CARGVAGKVSYEQYF. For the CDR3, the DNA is TGTGCCCGGGGGGTAGCGGGAAAGGTCTCCTACGAGCAGTACTTC.